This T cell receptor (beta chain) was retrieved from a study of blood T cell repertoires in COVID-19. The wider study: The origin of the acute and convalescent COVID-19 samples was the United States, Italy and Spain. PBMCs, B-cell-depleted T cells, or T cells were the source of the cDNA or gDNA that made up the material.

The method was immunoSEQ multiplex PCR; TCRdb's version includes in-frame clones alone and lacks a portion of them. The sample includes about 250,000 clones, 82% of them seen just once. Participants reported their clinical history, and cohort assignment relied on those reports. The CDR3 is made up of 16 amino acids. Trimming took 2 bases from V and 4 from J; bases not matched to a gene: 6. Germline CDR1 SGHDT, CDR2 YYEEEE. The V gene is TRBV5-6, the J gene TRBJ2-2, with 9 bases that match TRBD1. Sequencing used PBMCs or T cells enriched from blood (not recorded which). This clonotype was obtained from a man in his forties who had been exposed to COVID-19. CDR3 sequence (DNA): TGTGCCAGCAGCTTACTTCGGACAGGGGTCACCGGGGAGCTGTTTTTT. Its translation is CASSLLRTGVTGELFF.